The next 22 T cell receptor beta chains were all read from a single sample in a study of molecular identifiers for immune sequencing clone quantification (dated by TCRdb to between 2017 and 2018). The library was built by means of PCR. For sequencing, an Illumina HiSeq 4000 was employed. TCRdb itself trimmed the public reads at Q25 with fastp, ran MiXCR and retained productive beta chains. Merged by CDR3 protein, the rows form single entries marked with the most common genes and DNA. Counted in this sample were some 650,000 distinct CDR3 sequences; just under 20% of them appeared once. In total, the top ten clones hold 0.85% to 0.9% of the sample. The sample consisted of naive CD8+ T cells from blood, with Jurkat cell RNA spiked in. The cell subset or site tag for this specimen amounts to: FACS-sorted CD8+CD4-CCR7+CD45RA+ naive T cells. These TCRs come from a human donor in good health. Some libraries in this study had Jurkat cell RNA spiked in.

This clonotype was recorded at least ten times. The chain recombines TRBV4-2 with TRBJ2-5; D ambiguous. The germline V and J ends were trimmed by 0 bases and 1 base, with 6 bases remaining between them. This CDR3 has 14 residues. Per germline, CDR1 LGHNA and CDR2 YNFKEQ. The CDR3 DNA is TGTGCCAGCAGCCAAGAGGTGAGCCAAGAGACCCAGTACTTC. It is translated as CASSQEVSQETQYF.

The chain couples TRBV13 to TRBJ1-6; 8 bases are shared with TRBD1. CDR3 length: 15 amino acids. Germline CDR1 is PRHDT and CDR2 is FYEKMQ (reference sequence). J gave up 5 bases and V 5 bases, and 5 bases lay outside the gene matches. The CDR3 here is CASSGGQGNNSPLHF. CDR3 coding DNA: TGTGCCAGCAGCGGAGGACAGGGAAATAATTCACCCCTCCACTTT.

This rearrangement joins TRBV27 to TRBJ1-1; D unclear. The CDR3 contains 14 residues. V was shortened by 2 bases and J by 1 base, with 8 bases between the two germline ends. CDR1 and CDR2 (germline): MNHEY, SMNVEV (reference sequence). CDR3 loop: CASSLMGTNTEAFF. In DNA, the CDR3 is TGTGCCAGCAGTTTAATGGGTACGAACACTGAAGCTTTCTTT.

The table lists this clonotype with many counts. The rearrangement joins TRBV2 to TRBJ1-1; D possibly corresponds to TRBD1 (5 bases). The CDR3 length is 15 residues. With 8 bases removed from V and 0 bases from J, the gap between germline ends came to 16 bases. Per the germline V gene, CDR1 is SNHLY and CDR2 is FYNNEI. Here the CDR3 reads CASQGLLTMNTEAFF. The CDR3 bases are TGTGCCAGCCAGGGCCTTCTTACCATGAACACTGAAGCTTTCTTT.

This clonotype was counted at least ten times. This chain joins TRBV4-3 and TRBJ2-7; 10 nucleotides align to TRBD1. Germline V gene sequence: CDR1 LGHNA, CDR2 YSLEER. The J segment lost 7 bases and the V segment lost 3 bases, leaving 15 bases of the junction unmatched. The length of the CDR3 is 17 residues. The CDR3: CASSHLHTGTGEWEQYF. The CDR3 nucleotides read TGCGCCAGCAGCCATCTCCATACCGGGACAGGGGAATGGGAGCAGTACTTC.

The table lists this clonotype with many counts. The rearrangement links TRBV20-1 to TRBJ1-4; D possibly corresponds to TRBD1 (6 bases). Trimming took off 6 bases at V and 2 bases at J, with 13 bases between the two ends. The CDR3 covers 14 residues. CDR1 DFQATT and CDR2 SNEGSKA come from the germline V gene (reference sequence). The CDR3 is CSAPRGATNEKLFF. The CDR3 bases are TGCAGTGCCCCCCGGGGGGCTACTAATGAAAAACTGTTTTTT.

About this clonotype itself: This could be a read error, since a much larger clone is one nucleotide away. The genes are TRBV12-3 or TRBV12-4 and TRBJ2-3, with TRBD1 matching 8 bases. This CDR3 has 15 residues. Germline trimming cut 8 bases from V and 0 bases from J; bases unmatched to any gene: 7. This CDR3 is CASGMGQVSTDTQYF. CDR3 sequence (DNA): TGTGCCAGCGGTATGGGACAGGTTAGCACAGATACGCAGTATTTT.

This clonotype came up many times. The V gene is TRBV3-1, the J gene TRBJ2-2; D may be TRBD1 or TRBD2 (5 bases each). This CDR3 is 16 amino acids long. The germline V gene encodes CDR1 LGHDT and CDR2 YNNKEL (reference sequence). The V and J ends lost 5 bases and 1 base respectively, with 14 bases between them. This chain's CDR3 is CASSGWDGKNTGELFF. The DNA of the CDR3 is TGTGCCAGCAGCGGTTGGGACGGGAAGAACACCGGGGAGCTGTTTTTT.

This clonotype was detected many times. The gene calls are TRBV27 and TRBJ2-3, with 9 nucleotides matching TRBD2. The germline CDR1 and CDR2 sequences are MNHEY and SMNVEV (reference sequence). CDR3 size: 16 residues. Trimming at V came to 7 bases and at J to 2 bases, leaving 10 bases not matched to a gene. This CDR3 reads CASNSGTSRFTDTQYF. The CDR3 DNA follows: TGTGCCAGCAACAGCGGGACTAGCAGATTCACAGATACGCAGTATTTT.

The sample holds a few counts of this clonotype. The rearrangement joins TRBV12-5 to TRBJ2-3; TRBD2 might be the D (7 bases). The CDR3 runs 15 residues. Germline V gene sequence: CDR1 LGHNT, CDR2 FRNRAP. V shed 3 bases and J shed 4 bases, with 14 bases lying between them. The CDR3 reads CASGFEGGHADTQYF. The CDR3 DNA reads TGTGCTAGTGGTTTTGAGGGGGGGCACGCAGATACGCAGTATTTT. The whole variable domain, filled in from reference TRBV12-5 and TRBJ2-3, reads DARVTQTPRHKVTEMGQEVTMRCQPILGHNTVFWYRQTMMQGLELLAYFRNRAPLDDSGMPKDRFSAEMPDATLATLKIQPSEPRDSAVYFCASGFEGGHADTQYFGPGTRLTVL.

This clonotype was recorded at least ten times. This chain uses TRBV7-2 with TRBJ2-7; D uncertain. The germline CDR1 and CDR2 sequences are SGHTA and FQGNSA. V shed 5 bases and J shed 2 bases, with 10 bases lying between them. This CDR3 contains 13 residues. CDR3 in amino acids: CASSRSRTYEQYF. The DNA of the CDR3 is TGTGCCAGCAGCCGGTCCAGGACCTACGAGCAGTACTTC.

Turning to this clonotype: This clone may be a read error of a much larger clone one base away. V usage is TRBV20-1 and J usage is TRBJ1-5; D unclear. Germline CDR1 and CDR2: DFQATT and SNEGSKA (reference sequence). With 3 bases removed from V and 9 bases from J, the gap between germline ends came to 15 bases. The CDR3 runs 13 residues. The CDR3 DNA sequence: TGCAGTGCTAGCGATACCCCCGCTGGGCCCCAGCATTTT. Translation gives CSASDTPAGPQHF.

Comments on this clonotype: The conserved phenylalanine or tryptophan normally closing the CDR3 is absent here, so this likely arose from a read error. V usage is TRBV13 and J usage is TRBJ2-7; TRBD2 matches at 9 bases. The CDR3 contains 13 residues. Germline V CDR1 and CDR2: PRHDT, FYEKMQ (reference sequence). Trimming at V came to 5 bases and at J to 7 bases, leaving 6 bases not matched to a gene. CDR3: CASSTSGGLEQYS. CDR3 DNA sequence: TGTGCCAGCAGCACGAGCGGGGGGTTGGAGCAGTACTCC.

About this clonotype itself: A clone one base away is much larger, so this may be a read error. V is TRBV28 and J is TRBJ1-5; D is unresolved. This CDR3 spans 12 amino acids. Per the germline V gene, CDR1 is MDHEN and CDR2 is SYDVKM. The CDR3 nucleotides read TGTGCCAGCACCATTAGCAATCAGCCCCGGCATTTT. It yields the protein CASTISNQPRHF.

This clonotype appeared a few times. The genes are TRBV7-2 and TRBJ2-3; TRBD2 might be the D (7 bases). Trimming left V 4 bases short and J 5 bases short, with 19 bases between. The germline gives CDR1 SGHTA, CDR2 FQGNSA. The CDR3 loop spans 16 amino acids. The CDR3 bases are TGTGCCAGCAGCTCCCCCATGGGGGGGGCCTTAGATACGCAGTATTTT. Protein product: CASSSPMGGALDTQYF.

The chain employs TRBV24-1 and TRBJ2-5, with D perhaps matching TRBD2 (6 bases). The CDR3 totals 13 residues. Trimming cost V 6 bases and J 2 bases, with 9 bases left between them. Germline V gives CDR1 KGHDR, CDR2 SFDVKD. CDR3 sequence reads: CATSLRGQETQYF. CDR3 bases: TGTGCCACCAGTCTACGGGGGCAAGAGACCCAGTACTTC.

This clonotype has ten or more counts. The genes are TRBV6-6 and TRBJ2-1, with TRBD2 identical over 14 bases. CDR3 length: 19 amino acids. Germline assignment: CDR1 MNHNY and CDR2 SVGAGI (reference sequence). The trim removed 2 bases at V and 0 bases at J, leaving 6 bases unmatched. The CDR3 region is CASSYVGLAGGDSYNEQFF. Written as DNA, the CDR3 is TGTGCCAGCAGTTACGTCGGACTAGCGGGAGGCGACTCCTACAATGAGCAGTTCTTC.

About this clonotype itself: Since a much larger clone is just one base distant, this may be a read error. V gene TRBV12-3 or TRBV12-4 combines with J gene TRBJ2-5; D uncertain. The CDR3 consists of 14 residues. The CDR3 spells CASSLGGITETRYF. CDR3 bases: TGTGCCAGCAGTTTAGGCGGAATTACGGAGACCCGGTACTTC.

The V gene is TRBV11-2, the J gene TRBJ2-5, with D perhaps TRBD2 (6 bases). V lost 0 bases and J lost 2, with 10 bases in between. Germline loops: CDR1 SGHAT, CDR2 FQNNGV. This CDR3 is built from 15 residues. The CDR3 reads CASSLDMREQETQYF. Here the CDR3 DNA reads TGTGCCAGCAGCTTAGATATGCGGGAACAAGAGACCCAGTACTTC. Variable domain in full (rest from reference TRBV11-2 and TRBJ2-5): EAGVAQSPRYKIIEKRQSVAFWCNPISGHATLYWYQQILGQGPKLLIQFQNNGVVDDSQLPKDRFSAERLKGVDSTLKIQPAKLEDSAVYLCASSLDMREQETQYFGPGTRLLVL.

This clonotype was detected ten times or more. The chain couples TRBV27 to TRBJ2-3; TRBD1 matches at 7 bases. The CDR3 covers 17 residues. Germline loops: CDR1 MNHEY, CDR2 SMNVEV (reference sequence). The junction had 11 bases not matched to a gene; V was cut back by 0 bases and J by 5 bases. The CDR3 is CASSLSTAGGPRDTQYF. In DNA form, the CDR3 reads TGTGCCAGCAGTTTATCGACAGCAGGGGGTCCGAGAGATACGCAGTATTTT.

This clonotype occurred a few times. The rearrangement joins TRBV6-6 to TRBJ1-2; 8 bases line up with TRBD1. Trimming removed 7 bases from V and 1 base from J; junction bases left unmatched: 11. CDR3 length equals 16 residues. The germline CDR1 and CDR2 sequences are MNHNY and SVGAGI (reference sequence). The CDR3 loop reads CASTSRGDRINYGYTF. The CDR3 region has the DNA TGTGCCAGCACTTCACGGGGGGACAGGATTAACTATGGCTACACCTTC.

Ten or more counts support this clonotype. The chain links TRBV12-3 or TRBV12-4 to TRBJ2-3; 9 bases are shared with TRBD1. The V gene end was trimmed by 6 bases and the J gene end by 2 bases; junction bases not matched to a gene: 9. CDR3 length equals 16 residues. The CDR3 DNA is TGTGCCAGCAGGCCGTCCCGGGACAGGGACACAGATACGCAGTATTTT. Amino acid sequence: CASRPSRDRDTDTQYF.